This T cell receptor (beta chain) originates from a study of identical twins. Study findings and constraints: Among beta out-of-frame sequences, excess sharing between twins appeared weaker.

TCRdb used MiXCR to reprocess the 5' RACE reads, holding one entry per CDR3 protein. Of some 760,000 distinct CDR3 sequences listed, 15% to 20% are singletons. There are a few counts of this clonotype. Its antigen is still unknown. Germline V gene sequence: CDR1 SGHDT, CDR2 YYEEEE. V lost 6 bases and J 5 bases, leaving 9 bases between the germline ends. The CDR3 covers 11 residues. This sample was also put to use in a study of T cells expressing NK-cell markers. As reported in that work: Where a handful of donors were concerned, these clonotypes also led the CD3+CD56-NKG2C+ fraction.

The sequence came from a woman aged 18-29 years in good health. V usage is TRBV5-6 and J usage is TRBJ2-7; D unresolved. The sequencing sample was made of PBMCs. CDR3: CASTSYDEQYF. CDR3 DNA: TGTGCCAGCACTTCCTACGACGAGCAGTACTTC.